These 16 T cell receptor beta chains came from one sample sequenced in a study of blood T cells in healthy people across ages. The use of a sample-barcoded 5' primer and a J-beta primer mix characterized a second PCR of about 7 to 12 cycles. In TCRdb, the 5' RACE reads were re-called with MiXCR into one record per CDR3 protein. The sample includes 1.5 million to 2 million distinct CDR3 sequences, 28% seen only once; the top ten take approximately 7.7%. The sample comprised blood. The receptors derive from a woman aged 30 to 39 in good health.

The sample holds many counts of this clonotype. V and J are TRBV4-1 and TRBJ2-5; 7 nucleotides agree with TRBD2. The trim removed 0 bases at V and 6 bases at J, leaving 13 bases unmatched. The CDR3 runs to 17 residues. Germline CDR1 MGHRA, CDR2 YSYEKL. The CDR3: CASSQDTREGMAKTQYF. CDR3 bases: TGCGCCAGCAGCCAAGACACCAGGGAGGGGATGGCGAAGACCCAGTACTTC.

This clonotype has a handful of counts. The chain has TRBV27 and TRBJ2-7; 8 bases are shared with TRBD1. CDR1 and CDR2 (germline): MNHEY, SMNVEV (reference sequence). V was pared by 6 bases and J by 2 bases, with 9 bases of the junction left unmatched. The CDR3 is 15 residues long. The CDR3, as DNA: TGTGCCAGCAGCCCGACAGGGGTCCGAACCTACGAGCAGTACTTC. Its translation: CASSPTGVRTYEQYF.

This clonotype was seen at least ten times. This rearrangement joins TRBV29-1 to TRBJ1-2; no reliable D call. This CDR3 region has 12 residues. Germline-derived CDR1 and CDR2 are SQVTM and ANQGSEA. The V end lost 4 bases, the J end lost 3 bases, and 9 bases lay between the germline ends. Here the CDR3 DNA reads TGCAGCGTTGCGAGACAAGACTATGGCTACACCTTC. Its translation: CSVARQDYGYTF.

This clonotype was recorded at least ten times. The gene calls are TRBV28 and TRBJ1-6, with 7 bases matching TRBD1. The trim removed 6 bases at V and 10 bases at J, leaving 9 bases unmatched. Per germline, CDR1 MDHEN and CDR2 SYDVKM. This CDR3 is 14 amino acids long. The DNA of the CDR3 is TGTGCCAGCAGACCTGCAGGGGGTGGGTCACCCCTCCACTTT. It translates to CASRPAGGGSPLHF.

This clonotype showed up many times. The V and J genes are TRBV5-1 and TRBJ2-7, with D hard to call. The germline gives CDR1 SGHRS, CDR2 YFSETQ. The CDR3 runs to 13 residues. Trimming took off 0 bases at V and 5 bases at J, with 9 bases between the two ends. The CDR3 coding sequence is TGCGCCAGCAGCTTGGCCAACGGAGACGAGCAGTACTTC. As protein: CASSLANGDEQYF.

The sample holds a few counts of this clonotype. This chain connects TRBV29-1 to TRBJ1-2; TRBD1 agrees at 9 bases. CDR3 size: 13 residues. Germline values: CDR1 SQVTM, CDR2 ANQGSEA. With V trimmed by 7 bases and J by 4 bases, 7 bases remained unmatched. The CDR3 sequence is CSASGQGTYGYTF. DNA for the CDR3: TGCAGCGCCTCCGGACAGGGGACCTATGGCTACACCTTC.

Only a few counts were recorded for this clonotype. The genes are TRBV5-1 and TRBJ2-7; tentatively, D is TRBD1 or TRBD2 (7 bases each). This CDR3 comprises 16 residues. Germline loops: CDR1 SGHRS, CDR2 YFSETQ. V was shortened by 3 bases and J by 3 bases, with 19 bases between the two germline ends. CDR3 protein: CASSSRQGGPVYEQYF. For the CDR3, the DNA is TGCGCCAGCAGCTCCCGTCAGGGGGGGCCCGTCTACGAGCAGTACTTC. Full variable domain (rest looked up from reference TRBV5-1 and TRBJ2-7): KAGVTQTPRYLIKTRGQQVTLSCSPISGHRSVSWYQQTPGQGLQFLFEYFSETQRNKGNFPGRFSGRQFSNSRSEMNVSTLELGDSALYLCASSSRQGGPVYEQYFGPGTRLTVT.

As to this clonotype: With a much larger clone just one base away, this may be a read error. V gene TRBV27 combines with J gene TRBJ2-4; a possible D gene is TRBD1 (5 bases). The better agreement between TRBJ2-7 and the DNA end casts doubt on the J call. CDR3 length: 13 amino acids. Germline V gene data show CDR1 as MNHEY and CDR2 as SMNVEV (reference sequence). The CDR3 sequence: CAGSPRTFHEQYF. In nucleotides, the CDR3 is TGTGCCGGCAGCCCCCGGACATTCCACGAGCAGTACTTC.

This clonotype occurred once. The rearrangement links TRBV20-1 to TRBJ2-1, with D tentatively TRBD1 (6 bases). The germline V gene has CDR1 DFQATT and CDR2 SNEGSKA (reference sequence). The CDR3 runs to 15 residues. V was clipped by 6 bases and J by 6 bases, with 21 bases between them. The CDR3 DNA sequence: TGCAGTGCACCCCCAAAACAGGGAATCATCAATGAGCAGTTCTTC. Protein product: CSAPPKQGIINEQFF.

This clonotype was counted at least ten times. The V call is TRBV29-1, the J call TRBJ2-6; D is uncertain. This CDR3 region has 13 residues. Per the germline V gene, CDR1 is SQVTM and CDR2 is ANQGSEA. Trimming stripped 5 bases from V and 0 bases from J, with 5 bases between. This CDR3 reads CSVSVSGANVLTF. CDR3 bases: TGCAGCGTTAGCGTCTCTGGGGCCAACGTCCTGACTTTC.

The gene calls are TRBV12-3 or TRBV12-4 and TRBJ2-7; unclear D gene. V was trimmed by 3 bases and J by 0 bases, leaving 9 bases between them. The CDR3 runs to 14 residues. The CDR3 bases are TGTGCCAGCAGTTTTCGGGTCGACTCCTACGAGCAGTACTTC. Residues: CASSFRVDSYEQYF.

In this sample, this clonotype turned up a few times. The rearrangement joins TRBV25-1 to TRBJ2-3; no clear D. This CDR3 comprises 16 residues. The V end was cut by 2 bases, the J end by 4 bases, with 16 bases between. Germline V lookup: CDR1 MGHDK, CDR2 SYGVNS. This CDR3 reads CASSELRSGRADTQYF. In DNA form, the CDR3 reads TGTGCCAGCAGTGAACTCAGGTCGGGTCGAGCAGATACGCAGTATTTT.

Comments on this clonotype: This may be a read error, as it is one base from a much larger clone. The chain employs TRBV7-9 and TRBJ2-1, with a tentative D call TRBD2 (6 bases). The V and J ends lost 2 bases and 13 bases respectively, with 24 bases between them. CDR1 SEHNR and CDR2 FQNEAQ come from the germline V gene (reference sequence). This CDR3 has 16 amino acids. The CDR3 reads CASSLLLGGDEETQFF. The CDR3 DNA reads TGTGCCAGCAGCTTATTACTCGGCGGGGATGAAGAGACCCAGTTCTTC.

In its sample, this clonotype was seen many times. The rearrangement uses TRBV20-1 and TRBJ2-3; possible D gene TRBD2, 6 bases. This CDR3 spans 14 amino acids. With 7 bases removed from V and 4 bases from J, the gap between germline ends came to 18 bases. CDR1 is DFQATT, CDR2 SNEGSKA, per germline (reference sequence). CDR3 loop: CSVQPGGFSDTQYF. CDR3 nucleotides: TGCAGTGTTCAACCCGGGGGATTTTCAGATACGCAGTATTTT.

The J gene is TRBJ2-5, the V gene TRBV20-1, with TRBD1 as a possible D gene (6 bases). Germline assignment: CDR1 DFQATT and CDR2 SNEGSKA (reference sequence). V was pared by 0 bases and J by 11 bases, with 10 bases between. The CDR3 is 11 residues long. In DNA form, the CDR3 reads TGCAGTGCTAGAGACCCGACAGGACAGTACTTC. Amino acid sequence: CSARDPTGQYF.

The chain has TRBV4-3 and TRBJ2-1; 8 bases are a match to TRBD1. The CDR3 extends over 14 amino acids. Germline loops: CDR1 LGHNA, CDR2 YSLEER. The V segment lost 4 bases and the J segment 7 bases; nucleotides outside the gene matches: 6. For the CDR3, the DNA is TGCGCCAGCAGCCCAGCGGACAGGGATAATGAGCAGTTCTTC. The encoded protein is CASSPADRDNEQFF.